These 31 T cell receptor beta chains were all obtained from the same sample, sequenced in a study of post-analysis software for immune sequencing data. Study-wide results and caveats: In patients, four to six TRBV segments were more frequent than in controls, with TRBV5-6, TRBV5-1 and TRBV20-1 among them.

Unique molecular identifiers were built into the TCR beta cDNA libraries. TCRdb recomputed calls from the PCR reads with MiXCR, one row per CDR3 protein. The data contain some 690,000 distinct CDR3 sequences, over 45% of them seen just once; the ten biggest clones take up about 11%. Their target antigens are unknown. Sequencing was done on a sample of blood. These receptors were collected from a girl aged 2 to 9 with multiple sclerosis.

The chain uses TRBV20-1 and TRBJ1-5; 9 bases map to TRBD1. The germline gives CDR1 DFQATT, CDR2 SNEGSKA (reference sequence). Trimming cost V 6 bases and J 4 bases; bases outside gene matches: 7. The CDR3 is made up of 14 amino acids. The CDR3 here is CSAGDRAVNQPQHF. The CDR3 DNA is TGCAGTGCGGGGGACAGGGCAGTTAATCAGCCCCAGCATTTT.

A single count supports this clonotype. The CDR3 protein is CSALMTDRGEKLFF. Written as DNA, the CDR3 is TGCAGTGCTCTGATGACCGACAGAGGTGAAAAACTGTTTTTT. V gene TRBV20-1 combines with J gene TRBJ1-4, with D possibly being TRBD1 (5 bases). CDR3 length: 14 residues. Germline CDR1 reads DFQATT; CDR2 reads SNEGSKA (reference sequence). The V gene lost 5 bases and the J gene lost 7 bases, with 17 bases spanning the gap.

The chain joins TRBV6-6 to TRBJ2-5; D is unclear. This CDR3 has 16 amino acids. CDR1 is MNHNY and CDR2 is SVGAGI in the germline V gene (reference sequence). V was clipped by 7 bases and J by 2 bases, with 20 bases between them. CDR3 coding DNA: TGTGCCAGCACCACGGCTGGGTTTCCCTCACAAGAGACCCAGTACTTC. This encodes CASTTAGFPSQETQYF.

This clonotype came up a few times. The chain is built from TRBV6-1 and TRBJ2-1; no clear D. V gave up 7 bases and J gave up 15 bases, with 19 bases separating them. Germline V CDR1 and CDR2: MNHNS, SASEGT. This CDR3 is 12 amino acids long. CDR3 DNA sequence: TGTGCCAGCAATCCGACCTTGGGCCTAGTGTTCTTC. As protein: CASNPTLGLVFF.

This clonotype has a handful of counts. The chain couples TRBV7-3 to TRBJ2-7, with 7 bases that match TRBD1. V lost 4 bases to trimming and J lost 4 bases; unmatched junction nucleotides: 7. This CDR3 contains 14 residues. The V gene's germline CDR1 is SGHTA and CDR2 FQGTGA. The CDR3: CASSYQQGPYEQYF. CDR3 nucleotide sequence: TGTGCCAGCAGCTATCAACAGGGGCCTTACGAGCAGTACTTC.

The chain uses TRBV20-1 and TRBJ1-2, with a tentative D call TRBD1 (6 bases). The germline V gene encodes CDR1 DFQATT and CDR2 SNEGSKA (reference sequence). The V and J ends lost 3 bases and 8 bases respectively, with 19 bases between them. The CDR3 runs to 14 residues. CDR3 sequence reads: CSASPGAGDEGYTF. The CDR3 DNA is TGCAGTGCTAGCCCGGGCGCAGGGGATGAGGGCTACACCTTC.

Only a few counts were recorded for this clonotype. The chain joins TRBV5-1 to TRBJ2-7; 11 bases match TRBD2. The DNA end lines up better with TRBJ2-5; the J call may be wrong. CDR1 SGHRS and CDR2 YFSETQ come from the germline V gene. This CDR3 contains 14 residues. CDR3 sequence: CASRRGTSGETQYF. The DNA for the CDR3 is TGCGCCAGCCGCAGAGGGACTAGCGGAGAGACCCAGTACTTC.

The chain combines TRBV11-2 with TRBJ1-4; D possibly corresponds to TRBD1 (6 bases). From germline, CDR1 is SGHAT and CDR2 FQNNGV. V was cut by 5 bases and J by 4 bases, with 14 bases left in between. The CDR3 is 15 amino acids. CDR3 sequence (DNA): TGTGCCAGCAGCGCCAAGGACAGCTATAATGAAAAACTGTTTTTT. This translates into CASSAKDSYNEKLFF.

This clonotype was detected only a few times. The chain recombines TRBV29-1 with TRBJ2-5; TRBD2 matches at 7 bases. Per the germline V gene, CDR1 is SQVTM and CDR2 is ANQGSEA. The ends lost 6 bases at V and 4 bases at J; junction bases unmatched: 23. This CDR3 spans 18 amino acids. CDR3: CSVILVASREGGRETQYF. For the CDR3, the DNA is TGCAGCGTCATACTAGTTGCGAGCAGGGAGGGTGGAAGAGAGACCCAGTACTTC.

This clonotype has just a few counts. The gene calls are TRBV20-1 and TRBJ2-1; D tentatively fits TRBD1 or TRBD2 (5 bases each). Germline CDR1 and CDR2: DFQATT and SNEGSKA (reference sequence). The CDR3 extends over 18 amino acids. V lost 4 bases and J lost 0, with 22 bases in between. The CDR3 protein is CSAIRGVAPGSSYNEQFF. The CDR3 region has the DNA TGCAGTGCTATCCGTGGTGTAGCCCCAGGGAGCTCCTACAATGAGCAGTTCTTC.

This clonotype was counted only a few times. The chain joins TRBV29-1 to TRBJ2-3; 7 bases match TRBD1. Per the germline V gene, CDR1 is SQVTM and CDR2 is ANQGSEA. This CDR3 region has 16 residues. V lost 6 bases to trimming and J lost 2 bases; unmatched junction nucleotides: 14. The CDR3 sequence: CSVGKGQTTVTDTQYF. CDR3 sequence (DNA): TGCAGCGTGGGCAAGGGACAGACGACCGTCACAGATACGCAGTATTTT.

The chain joins TRBV29-1 to TRBJ2-3; TRBD1 matches at 7 bases. V lost 6 bases to trimming and J lost 5 bases; unmatched junction nucleotides: 14. Germline CDR1 is SQVTM and CDR2 is ANQGSEA. This CDR3 is built from 15 residues. CDR3 sequence: CSVTGPQPGGDTQYF. CDR3 in DNA: TGCAGCGTGACGGGACCCCAACCAGGGGGAGATACGCAGTATTTT.

This chain links TRBV12-3 or TRBV12-4 with TRBJ1-2; weak D call: TRBD1 (6 bases). The CDR3 totals 14 residues. Trimming took off 7 bases at V and 4 bases at J, with 16 bases between the two ends. Here the CDR3 DNA reads TGTGCCAGCACCATCCCCGACAGGAGCTATGGCTACACCTTC. Protein: CASTIPDRSYGYTF.

The J gene is TRBJ2-5, the V gene TRBV5-1; D call uncertain. V lost 4 bases and J lost 5, with 15 bases in between. The CDR3 covers 14 residues. Per germline, CDR1 SGHRS and CDR2 YFSETQ. Here the CDR3 DNA reads TGCGCCAGCAGCGTGACCACGGGCAGGGAGACCCAGTACTTC. Protein product: CASSVTTGRETQYF.

This chain joins TRBV13 and TRBJ2-7; D uncertain. The CDR3 covers 15 residues. Germline CDR1 reads PRHDT; CDR2 reads FYEKMQ (reference sequence). The germline V and J ends were trimmed by 3 bases and 1 base, with 13 bases remaining between them. The CDR3 reads CASSLGAEISYEQYF. CDR3 DNA sequence: TGTGCCAGCAGCTTGGGCGCAGAGATTTCCTACGAGCAGTACTTC.

The V call is TRBV7-2, the J call TRBJ2-7; TRBD2 aligns across 7 bases. The DNA end lines up better with TRBJ2-5; the J call may be wrong. The CDR3 runs 16 residues. Germline V lookup: CDR1 SGHTA, CDR2 FQGNSA. The chain's CDR3 is CASSLAAGELQETQYF. The CDR3 DNA follows: TGTGCCAGCAGCTTAGCGGCGGGGGAGCTTCAAGAGACCCAGTACTTC.

This clonotype was observed a few times. The chain employs TRBV6-1 and TRBJ2-7; tentatively, D is TRBD1 (5 bases). Germline CDR1 reads MNHNS; CDR2 reads SASEGT. The length of the CDR3 is 11 residues. Trimming left V 11 bases short and J 6 bases short, with 14 bases between. For the CDR3, the DNA is TGTGCCCACGCGTATACAGGCGAGCAGTACTTC. Translation gives CAHAYTGEQYF.

This rearrangement joins TRBV19 to TRBJ1-5; D call uncertain. Germline values: CDR1 LNHDA, CDR2 SQIVND (reference sequence). The CDR3 consists of 15 residues. V gave up 4 bases and J gave up 0 bases, with 10 bases separating them. CDR3 DNA sequence: TGTGCCAGTAGTACCCAGGTTTTTAGCAATCAGCCCCAGCATTTT. Protein sequence: CASSTQVFSNQPQHF.

This clonotype was seen more than once but under ten times. The junction departs from the called germline gene at one end, perhaps through a read error. The gene calls are TRBV11-2 and TRBJ2-3, with D perhaps assigned TRBD1 or TRBD2 (6 bases each). This CDR3 spans 15 amino acids. The germline CDR1 and CDR2 sequences are SGHAT and FQNNGV. For the CDR3, the DNA is TGTACCAGCAGCTTAGGGGGGATGAGCACAGATACGCAGTATTTT. Translating it yields CTSSLGGMSTDTQYF.

The sample holds a few counts of this clonotype. The chain couples TRBV7-2 to TRBJ2-3, with 11 bases lining up with TRBD1. CDR3 length equals 14 residues. V gave up 8 bases and J gave up 5 bases; unmatched junction bases: 6. Germline V gene lookup returns CDR1 SGHTA and CDR2 FQGNSA. The CDR3 DNA reads TGTGCCAGCGGCGCGGGACAGGGGGTAGATACGCAGTATTTT. It yields the protein CASGAGQGVDTQYF.

This clonotype has just a few counts. The chain employs TRBV6-5 and TRBJ1-5, with 7 bases identical to TRBD1. The V gene's germline CDR1 is MNHEY and CDR2 SVGAGI. With V trimmed by 4 bases and J by 4 bases, 7 bases remained unmatched. CDR3 length: 15 residues. CDR3 protein: CASSWGGTENQPQHF. CDR3 nucleotide sequence: TGTGCCAGCAGTTGGGGAGGGACAGAGAATCAGCCCCAGCATTTT.

This clonotype was found a few times. The CDR3 sequence is CASSVSGVSGYTF. The CDR3 region has the DNA TGTGCCAGCAGCGTTTCCGGGGTAAGCGGCTACACCTTC. The chain recombines TRBV9 with TRBJ1-2; D is ambiguous. The germline CDR1 and CDR2 sequences are SGDLS and YYNGEE. The CDR3 totals 13 residues. Trimming cost V 2 bases and J 8 bases, with 13 bases left between them.

The chain carries TRBV7-9 and TRBJ2-4, with D hard to call. The J call may be incorrect, as the DNA end agrees better with TRBJ2-7. The CDR3 runs to 13 residues. Per germline, CDR1 SEHNR and CDR2 FQNEAQ (reference sequence). In DNA, the CDR3 is TGTGCCAGCAGCTCGGACCTTAGCAACGAGCAGTACTTC. Encoded protein: CASSSDLSNEQYF.

This chain uses TRBV7-9 with TRBJ2-7; 7 bases align to TRBD1. The CDR3 runs to 14 residues. Losses at the gene ends were 1 base for V and 3 bases for J; bases not matched to a gene: 3. The germline V gene has CDR1 SEHNR and CDR2 FQNEAQ (reference sequence). CDR3 loop: CASSLVQGDYEQYF. CDR3 sequence (DNA): TGTGCCAGCAGCTTAGTGCAGGGGGACTACGAGCAGTACTTC.

The V gene is TRBV10-3, the J gene TRBJ2-1; 8 bases match TRBD1. V lost 6 bases and J lost 7; bases outside the gene matches: 8. CDR3 size: 14 residues. Germline V CDR1 and CDR2: ENHRY, SYGVKD. CDR3 sequence reads: CAIRPGRGLNEQFF. The CDR3 nucleotides read TGTGCCATCAGACCCGGCAGGGGGCTTAATGAGCAGTTCTTC.

The rearrangement links TRBV12-3 or TRBV12-4 to TRBJ2-6; D tentatively reads TRBD1 or TRBD2 (6 bases each). This CDR3 has 16 residues. The V end was cut by 5 bases, the J end by 2 bases, with 13 bases between. The CDR3 DNA reads as TGTGCCAGCAGTCAACGAGGGGGGACTGGGGCCAACGTCCTGACTTTC. This gives the protein CASSQRGGTGANVLTF.

This clonotype was observed a handful of times. The chain is built from TRBV7-6 and TRBJ2-1; 7 bases line up with TRBD2. The V and J ends lost 5 bases and 9 bases, in that order; junction bases with no gene match: 16. CDR1 SGHVS and CDR2 FNYEAQ come from the germline V gene. The CDR3 spans 16 residues. This chain's CDR3 is CASSPPGGLEGFEQFF. The CDR3 DNA reads TGTGCCAGCAGCCCCCCAGGCGGACTAGAAGGATTTGAGCAGTTCTTC.

The chain has TRBV12-3 or TRBV12-4 and TRBJ1-4; weak D call: TRBD1 (5 bases). Trimming stripped 7 bases from V and 4 bases from J, with 10 bases between. The CDR3 has 13 residues. The CDR3 DNA follows: TGTGCCAGCACCAGGGACTTTAATGAAAAACTGTTTTTT. Protein product: CASTRDFNEKLFF.

The chain carries TRBV6-1 and TRBJ2-3; D is perhaps TRBD2 (6 bases). The CDR3 is made up of 14 amino acids. CDR1 is MNHNS and CDR2 is SASEGT in the germline V gene. Trimming cost V 4 bases and J 0 bases, with 8 bases left between them. The chain's CDR3 is CASSGGVSTDTQYF. The CDR3 DNA reads TGTGCCAGCAGTGGCGGGGTGAGCACAGATACGCAGTATTTT.

The chain links TRBV20-1 to TRBJ1-5; D gene unclear. Germline CDR1 DFQATT, CDR2 SNEGSKA (reference sequence). Trimming cost V 5 bases and J 0 bases, with 14 bases left between them. CDR3 length equals 15 residues. As DNA, the CDR3 is TGCAGTGCTCAGGACGGATCCAATAGCAATCAGCCCCAGCATTTT. Its protein is CSAQDGSNSNQPQHF.

The CDR3 protein is CASSEAGTTNEKLFF. CDR3 nucleotide sequence: TGCGCCAGCAGTGAGGCGGGAACAACTAATGAAAAACTGTTTTTT. The rearrangement links TRBV5-1 to TRBJ1-4, with D unresolved. Germline lookup yields CDR1 SGHRS and CDR2 YFSETQ. V lost 5 bases, J lost 0 bases, and 11 bases lay in between. CDR3 length: 15 amino acids.